What follows are 9 T cell receptor beta chains derived from one specimen sequenced in a study of radiation and T cells in renal cell carcinoma. The time point denotes: blood 4 weeks post-SBRT, at nephrectomy. Treatment noted: 15 Gy SBRT to primary tumor, nephrectomy 4 weeks later. Produced via immunoSEQ multiplex PCR; TCRdb's table is partial and in-frame only. The table records 60,000 or so clones, 60% to 85% of them present only once. Sequenced material: blood, taken from a patient whose treatment included radiotherapy and nephrectomy. Receptors were obtained from a man in his 60s with renal cell carcinoma.

The chain carries TRBV29-1 and TRBJ1-4; 7 nucleotides align to TRBD1. This CDR3 has 15 amino acids. V dropped 6 bases and J dropped 1; count of bases not matched to a gene: 8. Germline CDR1 and CDR2: SQVTM and ANQGSEA. CDR3 region: CSVAGTEETNEKLFF. Written as DNA, the CDR3 is TGCAGCGTCGCCGGGACAGAGGAAACTAATGAAAAACTGTTTTTT.

This sequence joins TRBV4-3 and TRBJ2-7, with D hard to call. Trimming cost V 0 bases and J 2 bases, with 8 bases left between them. Germline-derived CDR1 and CDR2 are LGHNA and YSLEER. This CDR3 spans 14 amino acids. CDR3 DNA sequence: TGCGCCAGCAGCCAAGATATGGGGACCTACGAGCAGTACTTC. Translation: CASSQDMGTYEQYF.

This chain joins TRBV7-8 and TRBJ1-5; possible D gene TRBD1, 5 bases. The CDR3 contains 17 residues. V was cut by 1 base and J by 0 bases, with 13 bases left in between. CDR1 is SGHVS, CDR2 FQNEAQ, per germline. The CDR3 region has the DNA TGTGCCAGCAGCTTAGGGCCTCGGGGGTATAGCAATCAGCCCCAGCATTTT. This translates into CASSLGPRGYSNQPQHF.

J is TRBJ2-3 and V is TRBV19, with unresolved D. The CDR3 length is 13 residues. The V and J ends lost 5 bases and 1 base respectively, with 7 bases between them. CDR1 and CDR2 (germline): LNHDA, SQIVND (reference sequence). CDR3 sequence: CASSPGGTDTQYF. For the CDR3, the DNA is TGTGCCAGTAGTCCCGGTGGCACAGATACGCAGTATTTT.

The chain is built from TRBV7-8 and TRBJ1-1; D perhaps matches TRBD1 (5 bases). The CDR3 runs to 19 residues. In germline, CDR1 is SGHVS, CDR2 FQNEAQ. The V end was cut by 3 bases, the J end by 4 bases, with 27 bases between. CDR3 nucleotides: TGTGCCAGCAGCTTCGGTAGGAGCGGCAGGGCAATGATGACCACTGAAGCTTTCTTT. Translated, it gives CASSFGRSGRAMMTTEAFF.

This sequence joins TRBV18 and TRBJ1-1, with unresolved D. The CDR3 length is 16 residues. The V gene's germline CDR1 is KGHSH and CDR2 LQKENI. V was pared by 3 bases and J by 3 bases, with 17 bases between. The CDR3 DNA reads TGTGCCAGCTCACCCCCCTTCCTCAGACGGGACACTGAAGCTTTCTTT. Encoded protein: CASSPPFLRRDTEAFF.

This chain uses TRBV2 with TRBJ2-1, with D possibly TRBD2 on 5 matching bases. The V and J ends lost 3 bases and 0 bases respectively, with 6 bases between them. Per germline, CDR1 SNHLY and CDR2 FYNNEI. The CDR3 length is 14 residues. CDR3 coding DNA: TGTGCCAGCAGTGAGGGAGACTCCTACAATGAGCAGTTCTTC. Amino acids: CASSEGDSYNEQFF.

V and J are TRBV11-2 and TRBJ2-5; no definite D call. Trimming removed 1 base from V and 5 bases from J, with 11 bases in between. Per the germline V gene, CDR1 is SGHAT and CDR2 is FQNNGV. CDR3 length equals 14 residues. The CDR3, as DNA: TGTGCCAGCAGCTTAGCCCTGGCTCGGGAGACCCAGTACTTC. This codes for CASSLALARETQYF.

The J gene is TRBJ2-5, the V gene TRBV11-3, with 10 nucleotides matching TRBD1. The V gene end was trimmed by 5 bases and the J gene end by 5 bases; junction bases not matched to a gene: 11. Germline CDR1 SGHNT, CDR2 YENEEA. This CDR3 comprises 16 residues. The CDR3 region is CASSGKDRGGRETQYF. CDR3 nucleotides: TGTGCCAGCAGCGGAAAGGACAGGGGGGGACGGGAGACCCAGTACTTC.